Listed below are T cell receptor beta chains from one sample, sequenced in a study of CD8+CD57+ T cells in acquired aplastic anemia. Each CDR3 protein gets one entry after TCRdb re-called the reads with MiXCR. The sample lists approximately 150,000 distinct CDR3 sequences, roughly 45% occurring once. Material: sorted CD4+, CD8+, or CD8+CD57+ T cells (not recorded which) from PBMCs. The receptors stem from a human donor with aplastic anemia. Each CDR3 is given with its conserved first and last residue. A D gene is named only where the DNA matches it firmly. Not every row has a clone size; where given, it reads once, few, many or a size class.

16	TRBJ2-1	TRBV6-1	-	-	TGTGCCAGCAGTGCGCGGGGCGGGGGCCTCTACAATGAGCAGTTCTTC	CASSARGGGLYNEQFF
12	TRBJ1-1	TRBV29-1	-	once	TGCAGCGTCGATGGGGCGAACACTGAAGCTTTCTTT	CSVDGANTEAFF
15	TRBJ2-7	TRBV25-1	TRBD1	-	TGTGCCAGCAGTGGGACAGGATCCACCTTCTACGAGCAGTACTTC	CASSGTGSTFYEQYF
15	TRBJ2-3	TRBV3-1	TRBD1	few	TGTGCCAGCAGCCAAGATCCGGACAGGGCAGATACGCAGTATTTT	CASSQDPDRADTQYF
14	TRBJ1-2	TRBV2	-	-	TGTGCCAGCAGTGTTGACAGGCAGACCGATGGCTACACCTTC	CASSVDRQTDGYTF
16	TRBJ2-3	TRBV11-1	-	-	TGTGCCAGCAGCTTGAGGGCTCGCGAACGCACAGATACGCAGTATTTT	CASSLRARERTDTQYF
15	TRBJ1-1	TRBV5-4	-	many	TGTGCCAGCAGCCCGCGGCCCGGGGTGGGCACTGAAGCTTTCTTT	CASSPRPGVGTEAFF
15	TRBJ1-3	TRBV25-1	-	-	TGTGCCAGCAGTGAAGAATGGGGAGGTGGCTACACCATATATTTT	CASSEEWGGGYTIYF
12	TRBJ2-7	TRBV2	-	-	TGTGCCAGCAGTGCCAGGTTCTCCGAGCAGTACTTC	CASSARFSEQYF
14	TRBJ1-2	TRBV6-1	TRBD1	many	TGTGCCAGCGTGGGGACAGCTGCTAACTATGGCTACACCTTC	CASVGTAANYGYTF
14	TRBJ2-7	TRBV12-3/TRBV12-4	TRBD1	-	TGTGCTAGCAGTCGACCGGGACAGGGAGGCGAGCAGTACTTC	CASSRPGQGGEQYF
14	TRBJ2-1	TRBV7-8	TRBD1	-	TGTGCCAGCAGCTTAGGAACAGGGGCCAATGAGCAGTTCTTC	CASSLGTGANEQFF
11	TRBJ2-7	TRBV10-3	-	-	TGTGCCACCGGGACGGACTACGAGCAGTACTTC	CATGTDYEQYF
15	TRBJ2-1	TRBV15	TRBD2	-	TGTGCCACCAGCATCGGGACTAGCGGCTGGAATGAGCAGTTCTTC	CATSIGTSGWNEQFF
16	TRBJ1-4	TRBV16	-	-	TGTGCCAGCAACCAATTGGCGGGAGAAGGAGAAGAAAAACTGTTTTTT	CASNQLAGEGEEKLFF
15	TRBJ2-3	TRBV15	-	-	TGTGCCACCAGCAGAGATCGGGACGGGGTGGATACGCAGTATTTT	CATSRDRDGVDTQYF
13	TRBJ1-1	TRBV29-1	-	-	TGCAGCGTTGAGCGGGCTAGGAACACTGAAGCTTTCTTT	CSVERARNTEAFF
13	TRBJ2-7	TRBV5-8	-	-	TGTGCCAGCAGCGCCCCGGGATGGGTCGAGCAGTACTTC	CASSAPGWVEQYF
14	TRBJ2-7	TRBV19	TRBD1	few	TGTGCCAGCAGCGCCGGACAGGGTTCCTACGAGCAGTACTTC	CASSAGQGSYEQYF
14	TRBJ1-1	TRBV5-4	-	many	TGTGCCAGCAGCTTGGCAGGGAAGAACACTGAAGCTTTCTTT	CASSLAGKNTEAFF
13	TRBJ2-2	TRBV29-1	-	once	TGCAGCGTTGATCACAGGGCCACCGGGGAGCTGTTTTTT	CSVDHRATGELFF
14	TRBJ1-1	TRBV28	-	few	TGTGCCAGCAGTGCAGGGGATAAAAACACTGAAGCTTTCTTT	CASSAGDKNTEAFF
14	TRBJ1-1	TRBV24-1	-	few	TGTGCCACCAGTGATGTGGGACGAAACACTGAAGCTTTCTTT	CATSDVGRNTEAFF
11	TRBJ2-1	TRBV7-3	TRBD1	-	TGTGCCAGCAGTAAGACAGGGGAGCAGTTCTTC	CASSKTGEQFF
18	TRBJ1-3	TRBV10-3	TRBD1	-	TGTGCCACCCTCGGACAGGGCAATTCTCTAAGCTCTGGAAACACCATATATTTT	CATLGQGNSLSSGNTIYF
15	TRBJ2-5	TRBV20-1	TRBD2	once	TGCAGTGCATTGGGAACGGGGGGGCCAGGAGAGACCCAGTACTTC	CSALGTGGPGETQYF
15	TRBJ2-6	TRBV6-4	TRBD1	many	TGTGCCAATAGGGACAGCTACTCTGGGGCCAACGTCCTGACTTTC	CANRDSYSGANVLTF
14	TRBJ2-1	TRBV20-1	TRBD2	many	TGCAGTGCGCCTTTGAGCGGGAGTGGGAATGAGCAGTTCTTC	CSAPLSGSGNEQFF
16	TRBJ2-3	TRBV5-6	TRBD1	many	TGTGCCAGCAGCTTGGTTGGGACAGGGCCCACAGATACGCAGTATTTT	CASSLVGTGPTDTQYF
12	TRBJ2-2	TRBV10-3	-	few	TGTGCCATCAAAGGGGACACCGGGGAGCTGTTTTTT	CAIKGDTGELFF
15	TRBJ2-3	TRBV11-1	TRBD2	-	TGTGCCAGCAGCTTAGCAGCGGGAGGGCCAGATACGCAGTATTTT	CASSLAAGGPDTQYF
15	TRBJ1-6	TRBV12-3/TRBV12-4	TRBD1	-	TGTGCCAGCAGTCAAGGACAGGGGCATAATTCACCCCTCCACTTT	CASSQGQGHNSPLHF
16	TRBJ2-7	TRBV15	TRBD1	-	TGTGCCACCAGCAGAGAGGGAGGGACAGGGGGCTACGAGCAGTACTTC	CATSREGGTGGYEQYF
14	TRBJ2-7	TRBV7-6	TRBD2	-	TGTGCCAGCAGCTTACTCGGGAGGGCCGGGGAGCAGTACTTC	CASSLLGRAGEQYF
15	TRBJ2-2	TRBV7-6	-	many	TGTGCCAGCAGCAGGACAGACGCGAACACCGGGGAGCTGTTTTTT	CASSRTDANTGELFF
15	TRBJ2-1	TRBV20-1	-	-	TGCAGTGCTAGATTAGGGGCGAGCTCCTACAATGAGCAGTTCTTC	CSARLGASSYNEQFF
10	TRBJ1-1	TRBV29-1	-	-	TGCAGCGCGTACGGCACTGAAGCTTTCTTT	CSAYGTEAFF
16	TRBJ2-7	TRBV9	TRBD1	many	TGTGCCAGCAGCGCAGGGGCGGGACAGGGGATCCACGAGCAGTACTTC	CASSAGAGQGIHEQYF
15	TRBJ2-3	TRBV20-1	TRBD1	-	TGCAGTGCTAGAGCACAGGGGTGGATCGCAGATACGCAGTATTTT	CSARAQGWIADTQYF
10	TRBJ1-2	TRBV20-1	-	-	TGCAGTGCTAGAGGGGATGGCTACACCTTC	CSARGDGYTF
16	TRBJ2-1	TRBV12-3/TRBV12-4	TRBD1	many	TGTGCCAGCAGTCCGGCAGGACAGGGGGCGTTCAATGAGCAGTTCTTC	CASSPAGQGAFNEQFF
14	TRBJ1-6	TRBV27	-	many	TGTGCCAGCACTCAAGACAGGCCGAATTCACCCCTCCACTTT	CASTQDRPNSPLHF